Listed below are T cell receptor beta chains from one sample, sequenced in a study of OX40 agonist ivuxolimab in advanced cancers. This table comes from immunoSEQ multiplex PCR, and its TCRdb copy is limited to in-frame clones, with some not included. Seen here are 45,000 to 50,000 clones, roughly nine tenths observed once, and the top ten hold about 48%. This material consisted of CD4+ or CD8+ T cells sorted from blood, taken in a trial of the OX40 agonist ivuxolimab. These receptors were taken from an adult with an advanced solid tumor such as melanoma, head and neck, liver or kidney cancer. The CDR3 runs from the conserved cysteine through the conserved F or W. A D gene is named only where the DNA matches it firmly. Rows may omit the clone size; those that give it use once, few, many or a size class.

V gene: TRBV15
J gene: TRBJ2-1
D gene: TRBD2
clone size: few
CDR3 DNA: TGTGCCACCAGCAGTAGGATGGGGACTAGAAACCACAATGAGCAGTTCTTC
CDR3 protein: CATSSRMGTRNHNEQFF

V gene: TRBV10-2
J gene: TRBJ1-6
D gene: TRBD1
clone size: NA
CDR3 DNA: TGCGCCAGCAGTTTGGACAGGGGGCAGTCACCCCTCCACTTT
CDR3 protein: CASSLDRGQSPLHF

V gene: TRBV5-1
J gene: TRBJ2-7
D gene: NA
clone size: NA
CDR3 DNA: TGCGCCATACAGACAGTTCCGACCTACGAGCAGTACTTC
CDR3 protein: CAIQTVPTYEQYF

V gene: TRBV9
J gene: TRBJ2-1
D gene: NA
clone size: NA
CDR3 DNA: TGTGCCAGCAGCGTGGACTTGATCTACAATGAGCAGTTCTTC
CDR3 protein: CASSVDLIYNEQFF

V gene: TRBV30
J gene: TRBJ2-7
D gene: NA
clone size: NA
CDR3 DNA: TGTGCCTGGAGTTCTCTGGGCGAGCAGTACTTC
CDR3 protein: CAWSSLGEQYF

V gene: TRBV29-1
J gene: TRBJ2-3
D gene: NA
clone size: once
CDR3 DNA: TGCAGCGTTCCACAGGGTATGATCACAGATACGCAGTATTTT
CDR3 protein: CSVPQGMITDTQYF

V gene: TRBV5-1
J gene: TRBJ1-4
D gene: TRBD1
clone size: once
CDR3 DNA: TGCGCCAGCAGCTCGGGACAGGGTTATGAAAAACTGTTTTTT
CDR3 protein: CASSSGQGYEKLFF

V gene: TRBV6-1
J gene: TRBJ1-1
D gene: TRBD1
clone size: once
CDR3 DNA: TGTGCCACTACCAGACAGGGTTCGAACACTGAAGCTTTCTTT
CDR3 protein: CATTRQGSNTEAFF

V gene: TRBV7-9
J gene: TRBJ2-1
D gene: NA
clone size: once
CDR3 DNA: TGTGCCAGCAGCTTAGAGGGGTTCTACAATGAGCAGTTCTTC
CDR3 protein: CASSLEGFYNEQFF

V gene: TRBV19
J gene: TRBJ1-3
D gene: NA
clone size: NA
CDR3 DNA: TGTGCCAGTACCCCCGGCAGGGTGCCCAACACCATATATTTT
CDR3 protein: CASTPGRVPNTIYF

V gene: TRBV5-6
J gene: TRBJ2-7
D gene: NA
clone size: once
CDR3 DNA: TGTGCCAGCAGCCCGGACTCGTCCTACGAGCAGTACTTC
CDR3 protein: CASSPDSSYEQYF

V gene: TRBV23-1
J gene: TRBJ1-6
D gene: NA
clone size: NA
CDR3 DNA: TGCGCCAGCAGCCAGGGACCGAGGGAAAATTCACCCCTCCACTTT
CDR3 protein: CASSQGPRENSPLHF

V gene: TRBV13
J gene: TRBJ2-7
D gene: TRBD2
clone size: few
CDR3 DNA: TGTGCCAGCAGCCCGGGACTAGTGTCCTACGAGCAGTACTTC
CDR3 protein: CASSPGLVSYEQYF

V gene: TRBV28
J gene: TRBJ1-3
D gene: NA
clone size: once
CDR3 DNA: TGTGCCAGCAGTTTAGACGCAGGCGGAACCCGAAACACCATATATTTT
CDR3 protein: CASSLDAGGTRNTIYF

V gene: TRBV6-6
J gene: TRBJ2-5
D gene: TRBD1
clone size: once
CDR3 DNA: TGTGCCAGCAGCCGAGGACAGGGGCGCCAAGAGACCCAGTACTTC
CDR3 protein: CASSRGQGRQETQYF

V gene: TRBV5-1
J gene: TRBJ2-3
D gene: TRBD1
clone size: NA
CDR3 DNA: TGCGCCAGCAGCTTGCCACTAGGGGGACAGGATACGCAGTATTTT
CDR3 protein: CASSLPLGGQDTQYF

V gene: TRBV6-1
J gene: TRBJ1-5
D gene: NA
clone size: NA
CDR3 DNA: TGTGCCAGCAGTGATTCGACGGGGGGCAATCAGCCCCAGCATTTT
CDR3 protein: CASSDSTGGNQPQHF

V gene: TRBV4-1
J gene: TRBJ2-2
D gene: NA
clone size: NA
CDR3 DNA: TGCGCCAGCAGCCCGAAAGGGCTCCCGAACACCGGGGAGCTGTTTTTT
CDR3 protein: CASSPKGLPNTGELFF

V gene: TRBV27
J gene: TRBJ2-1
D gene: TRBD2
clone size: NA
CDR3 DNA: TGTGCCAGCATCGGGTGGGGAGGGTACAATGAGCAGTTCTTC
CDR3 protein: CASIGWGGYNEQFF

V gene: TRBV19
J gene: TRBJ1-1
D gene: NA
clone size: once
CDR3 DNA: TGTGCCAGTAGCCTATTGGGGGGGAGCACTGAAGCTTTCTTT
CDR3 protein: CASSLLGGSTEAFF

V gene: TRBV2
J gene: TRBJ1-1
D gene: TRBD1
clone size: NA
CDR3 DNA: TGTGCCAGCAGCGAACGGACAGGCGCTGAAGCTTTCTTT
CDR3 protein: CASSERTGAEAFF

V gene: TRBV9
J gene: TRBJ2-1
D gene: TRBD1
clone size: NA
CDR3 DNA: TGTGCCAGCAGCACAACAGGGGGGACCTACAATGAGCAGTTCTTC
CDR3 protein: CASSTTGGTYNEQFF

V gene: TRBV19
J gene: TRBJ2-7
D gene: NA
clone size: NA
CDR3 DNA: TGTGCCAGTAGTATTGATTCCTACGAGCAGTACTTC
CDR3 protein: CASSIDSYEQYF

V gene: TRBV6-1
J gene: TRBJ2-1
D gene: TRBD1
clone size: NA
CDR3 DNA: TGTGCCAGCAGTGAAACTCTGACAGGGGGCTACAATGAGCAGTTCTTC
CDR3 protein: CASSETLTGGYNEQFF

V gene: TRBV7-9
J gene: TRBJ1-2
D gene: TRBD1
clone size: NA
CDR3 DNA: TGTGCCAGCAGCGCAGTGCCGGGACAGGGAACCACTACCCCCTATGGCTACACCTTC
CDR3 protein: CASSAVPGQGTTTPYGYTF

V gene: TRBV25-1
J gene: TRBJ2-6
D gene: NA
clone size: NA
CDR3 DNA: TGTGCCAGCAGTGAAAGCGGATCTGGGGCCAACGTCCTGACTTTC
CDR3 protein: CASSESGSGANVLTF

V gene: TRBV2
J gene: TRBJ2-7
D gene: NA
clone size: NA
CDR3 DNA: TGTGCCAGCAGTGAAACCTCTCCCGGCGAGCAGTACTTC
CDR3 protein: CASSETSPGEQYF

V gene: TRBV6-5
J gene: TRBJ1-5
D gene: NA
clone size: NA
CDR3 DNA: TGTGCCAGCGGGGACCGCCCTGAGGGGCCCCAGCATTTT
CDR3 protein: CASGDRPEGPQHF

V gene: TRBV10-3
J gene: TRBJ2-5
D gene: NA
clone size: NA
CDR3 DNA: TGTGCCATCAGTTCTCTAGCCAGCGAGACCCAGTACTTC
CDR3 protein: CAISSLASETQYF

V gene: TRBV2
J gene: TRBJ1-5
D gene: TRBD1
clone size: NA
CDR3 DNA: TGTGCCAGCAGTGAAACAGGGGTGGATCAGCCCCAGCATTTT
CDR3 protein: CASSETGVDQPQHF

V gene: TRBV9
J gene: TRBJ2-7
D gene: NA
clone size: NA
CDR3 DNA: TGTGCCAGCAGCGGGACTAAAGGAGGCTACGAGCAGTACTTC
CDR3 protein: CASSGTKGGYEQYF